The 14 T cell receptor beta chains below all came from one sample that was sequenced in a study of lymphopenia after photon versus proton radiotherapy (dated by TCRdb to the late 2010s). The method was the immunoSEQ multiplex PCR assay. Not all clones reach the TCRdb copy of this immuneACCESS table, which keeps in-frame sequences only. Checked studies attribute under half of the gap to unresolved V genes and leave the rest unexplained. Counted in this sample were 25,000 to 35,000 clones; roughly nine tenths of them appeared once. Of the sample, 6% to 8.5% falls within the top ten clones. This specimen was peripheral blood, taken from a patient treated with proton-based radiotherapy. The receptors derive from a woman aged 70-85 years with pancreatic cancer. Some clones in this sample may be carry-over from other donors' samples.

The V call is TRBV6-1, the J call TRBJ1-2, with TRBD1 identical over 7 bases. Per germline, CDR1 MNHNS and CDR2 SASEGT. V was clipped by 6 bases and J by 7 bases; unmatched bases: 8. The CDR3 totals 13 residues. This chain's CDR3 is CASRPGQQAGYTF. The CDR3 bases are TGTGCCAGCAGACCGGGACAGCAGGCTGGCTACACCTTC.

V usage is TRBV7-9 and J usage is TRBJ2-1; possibly TRBD1 or TRBD2 for D (5 bases each). Germline V CDR1 and CDR2: SEHNR, FQNEAQ (reference sequence). The CDR3 covers 15 residues. V lost 6 bases and J 1 base, leaving 13 bases between the germline ends. CDR3 in DNA: TGTGCCAGCAGGCCGGGACGGCTGTCCTACAATGAGCAGTTCTTC. This encodes CASRPGRLSYNEQFF.

This chain uses TRBV9 with TRBJ2-3; 9 nucleotides line up with TRBD2. Per the germline V gene, CDR1 is SGDLS and CDR2 is YYNGEE. The CDR3 runs 15 residues. Trimming took 4 bases from V and 2 from J; bases not matched to a gene: 5. The CDR3 here is CASSRTSVITDTQYF. Here the CDR3 DNA reads TGTGCCAGCAGCAGGACTAGCGTAATCACAGATACGCAGTATTTT.

The chain joins TRBV2 to TRBJ1-6, with D maybe TRBD1 (6 bases). Germline CDR1 SNHLY, CDR2 FYNNEI. The length of the CDR3 is 13 residues. V was pared by 4 bases and J by 5 bases, with 6 bases between. DNA of the CDR3: TGTGCCAGCAGTGGACAGGATAATTCACCCCTCCACTTT. The encoded protein is CASSGQDNSPLHF.

The CDR3 protein is CASSQVGPTEAFF. CDR3 bases: TGTGCCAGCAGCCAAGTCGGGCCCACTGAAGCTTTCTTT. The chain uses TRBV4-2 and TRBJ1-1; D is uncertain. Germline lookup yields CDR1 LGHNA and CDR2 YNFKEQ. This CDR3 comprises 13 residues. The V end was cut by 1 base, the J end by 4 bases, with 7 bases between.

The DNA for the CDR3 is TGTGCCAGCAGTTTATCTGGGGGCATAAACATTCAGTACTTC. Its translation: CASSLSGGINIQYF. This rearrangement joins TRBV25-1 to TRBJ2-4, with a possible D match to TRBD1 (6 bases). Germline lookup yields CDR1 MGHDK and CDR2 SYGVNS. The length of the CDR3 is 14 residues. Trimming removed 5 bases at V and 6 bases at J, with 14 bases between.

This rearrangement joins TRBV7-9 to TRBJ2-1; 12 bases line up with TRBD2. V trimming: 5 bases; J trimming: 9 bases; junction bases outside the gene matches: 14. CDR1 is SEHNR, CDR2 FQNEAQ, per germline (reference sequence). The CDR3 sequence is 17 residues long. Written as DNA, the CDR3 is TGTGCCAGCAGCCCCCGGGACAGACTAGCGGGAGTTGGTGAGCAGTTCTTC. Translation gives CASSPRDRLAGVGEQFF.

This clone appeared once. This chain connects TRBV5-1 to TRBJ2-1, with 11 bases identical to TRBD2. CDR3 size: 17 residues. V shed 6 bases, J shed 7 bases, and the junction held 15 bases outside the gene matches. Germline V gene lookup returns CDR1 SGHRS and CDR2 YFSETQ. The CDR3 protein is CASKTSLAGGPRNEQFF. DNA of the CDR3: TGCGCCAGCAAGACCTCGTTAGCGGGAGGGCCTCGTAATGAGCAGTTCTTC.

The chain has TRBV11-3 and TRBJ2-3; tentative D call: TRBD2 (5 bases). Looked up from germline, CDR1 is SGHNT and CDR2 is YENEEA. The CDR3 has 12 residues. Trimming removed 5 bases from V and 3 bases from J, with 6 bases in between. CDR3 sequence reads: CASSPGTDTQYF. DNA for the CDR3: TGTGCCAGCAGCCCGGGAACAGATACGCAGTATTTT. The variable domain in full, with the rest retrieved from reference TRBV11-3 and TRBJ2-3, is EAGVVQSPRYKIIEKKQPVAFWCNPISGHNTLYWYLQNLGQGPELLIRYENEEAVDDSQLPKDRFSAERLKGVDSTLKIQPAELGDSAVYLCASSPGTDTQYFGPGTRLTVL.

V gene TRBV28 combines with J gene TRBJ2-5; 7 nucleotides match TRBD1. Unmatched junction bases numbered 3, after V lost 6 bases and J lost 2 bases. This CDR3 contains 13 residues. CDR1 MDHEN and CDR2 SYDVKM come from the germline V gene. CDR3 sequence (DNA): TGTGCCAGCAGGCCAGGGGGTCAAGAGACCCAGTACTTC. Protein sequence: CASRPGGQETQYF.

This clone was found once. The chain combines TRBV6-5 with TRBJ2-6; unclear D gene. There are 15 residues in the CDR3. Germline V gives CDR1 MNHEY, CDR2 SVGAGI. V lost 1 base and J 0 bases, leaving 4 bases between the germline ends. The CDR3 loop reads CASSYLLSGANVLTF. The DNA for the CDR3 is TGTGCCAGCAGTTACTTACTCTCTGGGGCCAACGTCCTGACTTTC.

The chain combines TRBV6-1 with TRBJ1-2; D not certain. The CDR3 is made up of 13 amino acids. CDR1 is MNHNS, CDR2 SASEGT, per germline. The germline V and J ends were trimmed by 8 bases and 4 bases, with 14 bases remaining between them. CDR3 amino acids: CASAPVAIYGYTF. CDR3 in DNA: TGTGCCAGCGCCCCGGTCGCGATCTATGGCTACACCTTC.

The chain has TRBV29-1 and TRBJ2-1; possibly TRBD1 for D (6 bases). Germline V gives CDR1 SQVTM, CDR2 ANQGSEA. V lost 5 bases, J lost 2 bases, and 13 bases lay in between. CDR3 length: 14 residues. DNA for the CDR3: TGCAGCGTTCGCAGGGGTGAAACCTACAATGAGCAGTTCTTC. This translates into CSVRRGETYNEQFF.

V gene TRBV21-1 combines with J gene TRBJ2-7; TRBD1 is taken as the D call from the table, unchecked against the DNA. TRBV21-1 is classified as a pseudogene. There are 11 residues in the CDR3. The DNA for the CDR3 is TGTGCCACCCCAGTGGCATACGAGCAGTACTTC. Protein product: CATPVAYEQYF.